The 25 T cell receptor beta chains below all came from one sample that was sequenced in a study of blood T cell repertoires in COVID-19. Produced via immunoSEQ multiplex PCR; TCRdb's table is partial and in-frame only. The repertoire includes about 240,000 clones, roughly 88% of them detected once, and 9% to 15% sits in the top ten. The sequenced sample consisted of peripheral blood. These receptors were collected from a man older than 75 with acute or convalescent COVID-19.

The rearrangement joins TRBV29-1 to TRBJ2-5, with TRBD2 identical over 15 bases. CDR3 length equals 17 residues. The germline CDR1 and CDR2 sequences are SQVTM and ANQGSEA. J gave up 4 bases and V 0 bases, and 6 bases lay outside the gene matches. CDR3 loop: CSVEDGPGLAGGETQYF. The DNA of the CDR3 is TGCAGCGTTGAAGATGGTCCGGGACTAGCGGGAGGAGAGACCCAGTACTTC.

This CDR3 reads CASSLWDILYNEQFF. Written as DNA, the CDR3 is TGTGCCAGCAGCTTATGGGACATCCTATACAATGAGCAGTTCTTC. This rearrangement joins TRBV7-9 to TRBJ2-1; D might be TRBD1 (6 bases). There are 15 residues in the CDR3. Per the germline V gene, CDR1 is SEHNR and CDR2 is FQNEAQ (reference sequence). The ends were cut back, 2 bases at V and 4 bases at J, with 12 bases in the middle.

The V and J genes are TRBV9 and TRBJ1-4; D perhaps matches TRBD1 (6 bases). The CDR3 has 15 amino acids. The V and J ends lost 3 bases and 7 bases respectively, with 16 bases between them. Germline CDR1 reads SGDLS; CDR2 reads YYNGEE. The CDR3 DNA reads TGTGCCAGCAGCGCCGATACAGGGAGAGGTGAAAAACTGTTTTTT. As protein: CASSADTGRGEKLFF.

This clone appeared a few times. The chain is built from TRBV29-1 and TRBJ1-1; no reliable D call. The CDR3 runs 15 residues. Trimming shortened V by 2 bases and J by 7 bases, and 20 bases separated the two germline ends. The germline gives CDR1 SQVTM, CDR2 ANQGSEA. Here the CDR3 DNA reads TGCAGCGTTGAATCCCCGAAAACGGCCCGCGGTGAAGCTTTCTTT. Protein sequence: CSVESPKTARGEAFF.

This chain links TRBV5-1 with TRBJ2-1; TRBD2 is a possible D gene (5 bases). Germline V gene lookup returns CDR1 SGHRS and CDR2 YFSETQ. Trimming took off 5 bases at V and 0 bases at J, with 6 bases between the two ends. The CDR3 is 13 amino acids. Here the CDR3 reads CASRRDSYNEQFF. The CDR3 DNA reads TGCGCCAGCAGACGGGACTCCTACAATGAGCAGTTCTTC.

The J gene is TRBJ2-7, the V gene TRBV14, with D possibly TRBD1 on 7 matching bases. CDR3 length equals 16 residues. Germline loops: CDR1 SGHDN, CDR2 FVKESK. V was cut by 4 bases and J by 5 bases, with 21 bases left in between. CDR3 loop: CASSRAPGRGAHEQYF. The CDR3 DNA reads TGTGCCAGCAGCCGCGCCCCGGGCAGGGGGGCACACGAGCAGTACTTC.

The V gene is TRBV21-1, the J gene TRBJ1-2; TRBD1, the table's D call, lacks a check against the DNA. TRBV21-1 is flagged as a pseudogene. This CDR3 region has 16 residues. CDR3 residues: CASTQGGQGGNYGYTF. The CDR3 DNA reads as TGTGCCAGCACCCAGGGGGGACAGGGGGGCAACTATGGCTACACCTTC.

This clone came up a few times. This chain joins TRBV29-1 and TRBJ1-1; 9 positions match TRBD1. Per germline, CDR1 SQVTM and CDR2 ANQGSEA. The CDR3 spans 14 residues. The V and J ends lost 6 bases and 1 base, in that order; junction bases with no gene match: 6. The CDR3 DNA reads TGCAGCGTCCCGAAGGGACAGGGGAACACTGAAGCTTTCTTT. Encoded protein: CSVPKGQGNTEAFF.

The CDR3 DNA is TGTGCCAGCAGTCCGGACGGGGACAATCAGCCCCAGCATTTT. Its translation: CASSPDGDNQPQHF. This chain joins TRBV2 and TRBJ1-5; D unclear. Germline lookup yields CDR1 SNHLY and CDR2 FYNNEI. The V end lost 5 bases, the J end lost 3 bases, and 11 bases lay between the germline ends. CDR3 length: 14 amino acids. Together with reference TRBV2 and TRBJ1-5, the CDR3 gives the full variable domain: EPEVTQTPSHQVTQMGQEVILRCVPISNHLYFYWYRQILGQKVEFLVSFYNNEISEKSEIFDDQFSVERPDGSNFTLKIRSTKLEDSAMYFCASSPDGDNQPQHFGDGTRLSIL.

This clone was detected only once. This chain connects TRBV27 to TRBJ1-2, with 8 positions matching TRBD1. CDR1 and CDR2 (germline): MNHEY, SMNVEV (reference sequence). There are 13 residues in the CDR3. The V gene end was trimmed by 4 bases and the J gene end by 4 bases; junction bases not matched to a gene: 2. CDR3 protein: CASSYRGGYGYTF. In DNA form, the CDR3 reads TGTGCCAGCAGTTACAGGGGGGGCTATGGCTACACCTTC.

About this clone: The junction shows a germline mismatch at one end, possibly a read error. The V call is TRBV5-4, the J call TRBJ1-3; 8 bases line up with TRBD1. The length of the CDR3 is 16 residues. Germline V gives CDR1 SGHNT, CDR2 YYREEE (reference sequence). The CDR3 DNA reads as TGTGCCAGCAGTTTGGGACAGGCAAACTCTGGAAACACCATATATTTT. Its translation is CASSLGQANSGNTIYF.

A word on this clone: The sample contains more than one DNA sequence encoding this CDR3. This chain connects TRBV9 to TRBJ1-1, with D perhaps TRBD1 (5 bases). Germline V gene data show CDR1 as SGDLS and CDR2 as YYNGEE. The CDR3 is 13 amino acids. The V and J ends lost 3 bases and 4 bases respectively, with 10 bases between them. Written as DNA, the CDR3 is TGTGCCAGCAGCGCCCAGGGAGGCACTGAAGCTTTCTTT. Its translation: CASSAQGGTEAFF.

This chain joins TRBV6-2 or TRBV6-3 and TRBJ1-1; D is perhaps TRBD1 (5 bases). The length of the CDR3 is 17 residues. Germline assignment: CDR1 MNHEY and CDR2 SVGEGT. The germline V and J ends were trimmed by 6 bases and 5 bases, with 25 bases remaining between them. The CDR3 DNA reads TGTGCCAGCAGCTGGGACGGGACGGGGAGGGCCGGAACTGAAGCTTTCTTT. Residues: CASSWDGTGRAGTEAFF.

The V and J genes are TRBV28 and TRBJ1-3, with TRBD1 identical over 8 bases. CDR3 length: 15 residues. Looked up from germline, CDR1 is MDHEN and CDR2 is SYDVKM. V shed 6 bases, J shed 5 bases, and the junction held 9 bases outside the gene matches. The CDR3 loop reads CASSLAGGGRNTIYF. The CDR3 bases are TGTGCCAGCAGCCTCGCAGGGGGCGGGAGAAACACCATATATTTT.

V gene TRBV25-1 combines with J gene TRBJ1-5, with a weak D call TRBD1 (5 bases). In germline, CDR1 is MGHDK, CDR2 SYGVNS. This CDR3 region has 16 residues. Trimming removed 3 bases at V and 4 bases at J, with 16 bases between. CDR3 nucleotide sequence: TGTGCCAGCAGTGAGGGTAGTGGGTCAGGGAATCAGCCCCAGCATTTT. Translation: CASSEGSGSGNQPQHF.

The table lists this clone with a few counts. V gene TRBV2 combines with J gene TRBJ2-7, with TRBD2 matching 7 bases. The CDR3 has 14 amino acids. In germline, CDR1 is SNHLY, CDR2 FYNNEI. With V trimmed by 6 bases and J by 2 bases, 7 bases remained unmatched. CDR3 amino acids: CASRREGTTYEQYF. CDR3 DNA sequence: TGTGCCAGCAGAAGGGAGGGCACTACCTACGAGCAGTACTTC.

The J gene is TRBJ1-2, the V gene TRBV11-2; weak D call: TRBD1 (6 bases). CDR1 is SGHAT and CDR2 is FQNNGV in the germline V gene. Trimming left V 1 base short and J 4 bases short, with 13 bases between. The CDR3 is 15 residues long. CDR3 DNA sequence: TGTGCCAGCAGCTTAGGTCTACAGGGTACCTATGGCTACACCTTC. Amino acid sequence: CASSLGLQGTYGYTF.

The chain couples TRBV6-2 or TRBV6-3 to TRBJ2-7, with 10 bases fitting TRBD1. J gave up 2 bases and V 5 bases, and 3 bases lay outside the gene matches. The germline V gene encodes CDR1 MNHEY and CDR2 SVGEGT. This CDR3 is built from 14 residues. CDR3 DNA sequence: TGTGCCAGCAGTGACAGGGGGCCAACCTACGAGCAGTACTTC. Translating it yields CASSDRGPTYEQYF.

V and J are TRBV29-1 and TRBJ2-7; tentatively, D is TRBD1 (5 bases). The CDR3 has 14 residues. With 8 bases removed from V and 0 bases from J, the gap between germline ends came to 17 bases. Germline values: CDR1 SQVTM, CDR2 ANQGSEA. The CDR3 spells CSIARTQSSYEQYF. The CDR3 DNA follows: TGCAGCATTGCCCGGACACAGAGCTCCTACGAGCAGTACTTC.

This sequence joins TRBV18 and TRBJ2-7, with D possibly being TRBD1 (6 bases). Deletions cut 0 bases from V and 1 base from J, with 22 bases between. The CDR3 length is 19 residues. Germline V CDR1 and CDR2: KGHSH, LQKENI. CDR3 bases: TGTGCCAGCTCACCACCGAACAGGGTCCTAAATTCCGCTTCCTACGAGCAGTACTTC. Translation: CASSPPNRVLNSASYEQYF.

The V gene is TRBV28, the J gene TRBJ1-2; D unclear. Between the trimmed V and J ends, which lost 5 bases and 4 bases, there was a span of 14 bases. In germline, CDR1 is MDHEN, CDR2 SYDVKM. The CDR3 covers 14 residues. The CDR3 here is CASSPPRGGYGYTF. The CDR3 bases are TGTGCCAGCAGTCCTCCACGGGGAGGCTATGGCTACACCTTC.

The chain links TRBV4-1 to TRBJ1-3, with D possibly TRBD1 on 5 matching bases. Trimming shortened V by 3 bases and J by 10 bases, and 19 bases separated the two germline ends. The CDR3 extends over 15 amino acids. The germline gives CDR1 MGHRA, CDR2 YSYEKL. Here the CDR3 DNA reads TGCGCCAGCAGCCACGCCGACAGTAACCAAAGGACCATATATTTT. Encoded protein: CASSHADSNQRTIYF.

This clone has more than one count but fewer than ten. DNA of the CDR3: TGCAGTGCTAGTCCCCGTTCAGATCTCTATGGCTACACCTTC. It translates to CSASPRSDLYGYTF. The chain is built from TRBV20-1 and TRBJ1-2; no clear D. V lost 3 bases and J 4 bases, leaving 15 bases between the germline ends. This CDR3 spans 14 amino acids. Germline values: CDR1 DFQATT, CDR2 SNEGSKA (reference sequence).

The chain employs TRBV5-6 and TRBJ1-2; 8 nucleotides align to TRBD1. Germline CDR1 reads SGHDT; CDR2 reads YYEEEE. J lost 4 bases, V lost 1 base, and 9 bases had no gene match. This CDR3 contains 16 residues. The CDR3 DNA follows: TGTGCCAGCAGCTTGCCTACAGGGGGTATCGCCTATGGCTACACCTTC. Its translation: CASSLPTGGIAYGYTF.

This chain joins TRBV19 and TRBJ2-1, with no clear D. The CDR3 has 16 residues. V dropped 3 bases and J dropped 2 bases, with 14 bases sitting between them. Germline V gives CDR1 LNHDA, CDR2 SQIVND (reference sequence). CDR3 amino acids: CASSIPSRPTYNEQFF. In nucleotides, the CDR3 is TGTGCCAGTAGTATCCCGTCTAGACCAACCTACAATGAGCAGTTCTTC.